A single sample is the source of the 16 T cell receptor beta chains below, sequenced in a study of shared clonotypes between healthy human individuals. Data came from immunoSEQ multiplex PCR; TCRdb stores just in-frame clones and leaves some out. The table includes about 1 million clones, approximately 70% detected once. Sequencing input: memory CD4+ T cells sorted from blood. The sample's subset: CD45RA-negative fraction. The receptors were gathered from a young man in good health.

This clone was seen only a few times. V and J are TRBV2 and TRBJ2-3, with D unresolved. Deletions cut 7 bases from V and 4 bases from J, with 15 bases between. Per germline, CDR1 SNHLY and CDR2 FYNNEI. This CDR3 spans 14 amino acids. This chain's CDR3 is CASINTRSADTQYF. The CDR3 DNA reads as TGTGCCAGCATTAACACGAGGTCCGCAGATACGCAGTATTTT. The full variable domain, with the rest looked up from reference TRBV2 and TRBJ2-3, is EPEVTQTPSHQVTQMGQEVILRCVPISNHLYFYWYRQILGQKVEFLVSFYNNEISEKSEIFDDQFSVERPDGSNFTLKIRSTKLEDSAMYFCASINTRSADTQYFGPGTRLTVL.

The chain employs TRBV30 and TRBJ1-6; the D is unclear. V dropped 1 base and J dropped 7 bases, with 5 bases sitting between them. Germline-derived CDR1 and CDR2 are GTSNPN and SVGIG (reference sequence). CDR3 length: 12 residues. CDR3 sequence: CAWSGGNSPLHF. CDR3 coding DNA: TGTGCCTGGAGTGGAGGGAATTCACCCCTCCACTTT.

This clone was counted once. The chain carries TRBV10-2 and TRBJ2-7; D is possibly TRBD2 (5 bases). Germline V gene lookup returns CDR1 WSHSY and CDR2 SAAADI. The CDR3 consists of 14 residues. Trimming left V 7 bases short and J 7 bases short, with 20 bases between. The CDR3 nucleotides read TGCGCCAGCACAGGCATGAAGGGAGTTGGGGAGCAGTACTTC. It is translated as CASTGMKGVGEQYF.

The J gene is TRBJ2-7, the V gene TRBV6-5, with 7 bases that match TRBD2. CDR3 size: 15 residues. Germline-derived CDR1 and CDR2 are MNHEY and SVGAGI. J was trimmed by 2 bases and V by 7 bases; bases with no gene match: 11. DNA of the CDR3: TGTGCCAGCATGAGCGGGACGACAACCCCCTACGAGCAGTACTTC. It yields the protein CASMSGTTTPYEQYF.

The chain combines TRBV30 with TRBJ2-1; 10 nucleotides align to TRBD1. There are 14 residues in the CDR3. The V and J ends lost 0 bases and 10 bases, in that order; junction bases with no gene match: 6. In germline, CDR1 is GTSNPN, CDR2 SVGIG (reference sequence). As DNA, the CDR3 is TGTGCCTGGAGTGTTTGGGACAGGGGTAACGAGCAGTTCTTC. This codes for CAWSVWDRGNEQFF. The full variable domain, with the rest looked up from reference TRBV30 and TRBJ2-1, is SQTIHQWPATLVQPVGSPLSLECTVEGTSNPNLYWYRQAAGRGLQLLFYSVGIGQISSEVPQNLSASRPQDRQFILSSKKLLLSDSGFYLCAWSVWDRGNEQFFGPGTRLTVL.

The chain combines TRBV12-5 with TRBJ1-1, with a possible D match to TRBD1 (5 bases). With 2 bases removed from V and 6 bases from J, the gap between germline ends came to 13 bases. Germline assignment: CDR1 LGHNT and CDR2 FRNRAP. CDR3 length: 14 residues. The CDR3 protein is CASGLHPGYAEAFF. CDR3 DNA sequence: TGTGCTAGTGGTTTGCATCCAGGGTACGCTGAAGCTTTCTTT.

The chain joins TRBV30 to TRBJ2-5; D is unresolved. Germline V gene lookup returns CDR1 GTSNPN and CDR2 SVGIG (reference sequence). The CDR3 length is 14 residues. The V end lost 0 bases, the J end lost 1 base, and 9 bases lay between the germline ends. CDR3 DNA: TGTGCCTGGAGTGTAGGGATCCGCCAAGAGACCCAGTACTTC. Encoded protein: CAWSVGIRQETQYF.

The gene calls are TRBV19 and TRBJ1-2; 8 positions agree with TRBD1. This CDR3 is 14 amino acids long. V lost 7 bases to trimming and J lost 4 bases; unmatched junction nucleotides: 8. Germline CDR1 is LNHDA and CDR2 is SQIVND (reference sequence). The CDR3 nucleotides read TGTGCCAGTAAGGTGACAGGGGAGCGCTATGGCTACACCTTC. Its translation is CASKVTGERYGYTF.

This clone was counted only a few times. The chain employs TRBV7-2 and TRBJ2-3, with D possibly called TRBD1 or TRBD2 (7 bases each). The germline gives CDR1 SGHTA, CDR2 FQGNSA. There are 15 residues in the CDR3. Trimming removed 5 bases from V and 3 bases from J, with 15 bases in between. CDR3 nucleotide sequence: TGTGCCAGCAGCCGGCGACAGGGAGGGACAGATACGCAGTATTTT. Its translation is CASSRRQGGTDTQYF.

In this sample, this clone turned up a few times. The V gene is TRBV10-1, the J gene TRBJ2-2; 9 bases map to TRBD1. Germline V gene sequence: CDR1 WNHNN, CDR2 SYGVQD (reference sequence). Trimming at V came to 5 bases and at J to 2 bases, leaving 3 bases not matched to a gene. The CDR3 covers 15 residues. The CDR3 region has the DNA TGCGCCAGCAGTTCGGGACAGGGAAACACCGGGGAGCTGTTTTTT. This gives the protein CASSSGQGNTGELFF.

V and J are TRBV7-6 and TRBJ2-2; a weak D match, TRBD2 (6 bases). Germline CDR1 is SGHVS and CDR2 is FNYEAQ. The CDR3 covers 16 residues. V shed 5 bases and J shed 8 bases, with 21 bases lying between them. CDR3 sequence: CASSALMGGNLGELFF. CDR3 in DNA: TGTGCCAGCAGCGCCCTGATGGGGGGTAATTTAGGGGAGCTGTTTTTT.

This CDR3 is CASSFWLAGGLEEQYF. CDR3 sequence (DNA): TGTGCCAGCAGCTTCTGGCTAGCGGGGGGACTGGAAGAGCAGTACTTC. The chain has TRBV5-8 and TRBJ2-7; 11 positions agree with TRBD2. Germline V gives CDR1 SGHTS, CDR2 YDEGEE. The junction had 11 bases not matched to a gene; V was cut back by 2 bases and J by 7 bases. The CDR3 is made up of 16 amino acids.

J is TRBJ1-2 and V is TRBV28; the D gene is possibly TRBD1 (5 bases). With 5 bases removed from V and 8 bases from J, the gap between germline ends came to 21 bases. The CDR3 has 15 residues. In germline, CDR1 is MDHEN, CDR2 SYDVKM. DNA for the CDR3: TGTGCCAGCAGTACGGGGGAAAGTGGTCGGAAAGGCTACACCTTC. It translates to CASSTGESGRKGYTF.

This chain uses TRBV25-1 with TRBJ1-4; D remains ambiguous. The germline gives CDR1 MGHDK, CDR2 SYGVNS. This CDR3 is 13 amino acids long. V lost 8 bases and J 6 bases, leaving 13 bases between the germline ends. The CDR3 DNA sequence: TGTGCCAGCGGACGACCGGGAGATGAAAAACTGTTTTTT. Translating it yields CASGRPGDEKLFF.

Concerning this clone: A read error is possible here, since a much larger clone lies one base away. This sample includes further DNA sequences coding for the same CDR3. This chain connects TRBV5-4 to TRBJ2-5, with 8 bases lining up with TRBD1. J gave up 4 bases and V 2 bases, and 1 base lay outside the gene matches. The CDR3 covers 13 residues. The V gene's germline CDR1 is SGHNT and CDR2 YYREEE (reference sequence). CDR3 region: CASSFDRGETQYF. DNA for the CDR3: TGTGCCAGCAGCTTTGACAGGGGAGAGACCCAGTACTTC. Together with reference TRBV5-4 and TRBJ2-5, the CDR3 gives the full variable domain: ETGVTQSPTHLIKTRGQQVTLRCSSQSGHNTVSWYQQALGQGPQFIFQYYREEENGRGNFPPRFSGLQFPNYSSELNVNALELDDSALYLCASSFDRGETQYFGPGTRLLVL.

The rearrangement links TRBV20-1 to TRBJ2-5; no definite D call. The germline V gene has CDR1 DFQATT and CDR2 SNEGSKA (reference sequence). The ends were cut back, 3 bases at V and 7 bases at J, with 6 bases in the middle. There are 10 residues in the CDR3. The CDR3, as DNA: TGCAGTGCTAGTATAGGGACCCAGTACTTC. The encoded protein is CSASIGTQYF.